This is a list of T cell receptor beta chains from one sample in a study of beta chain features in type 1 diabetes. The method was immunoSEQ multiplex PCR; TCRdb's version includes in-frame clones alone and lacks a portion of them. The sample has roughly 180,000 clones; approximately 8% are singletons. Sequenced: central memory CD4+ T cells from blood. These receptors were taken from a woman aged 40 to 50 with type 1 diabetes. The CDR3 runs from the conserved cysteine through the conserved F or W. The D gene is left open where the match is weak. The size of a clone is reported for some rows only, either as once, few or many, or as a class for expanded clones.

TRBV19	TRBJ2-1	TRBD2	-	16	TGTGCCAGTAGATTAGGGGGGACTAGCGGACCAAATGAGCAGTTCTTC	CASRLGGTSGPNEQFF
TRBV15	TRBJ1-2	TRBD1	few	14	TGTGCCACCAGCAGAGGACAGGGTAACTATGGCTACACCTTC	CATSRGQGNYGYTF
TRBV29-1	TRBJ2-5	-	many	12	TGCAGCGTATACAGGGGGGGGGAGACCCAGTACTTC	CSVYRGGETQYF
TRBV5-1	TRBJ2-7	-	-	14	TGCGCCAGCAGCTTGGCCGACACTTCAATCGAGCAGTACTTC	CASSLADTSIEQYF
TRBV29-1	TRBJ1-1	-	-	14	TGTGGCTGTCTCATGGTGATCAGAAACACTGAAGCTTTCTTT	CGCLMVIRNTEAFF
TRBV9	TRBJ1-2	TRBD1	few	16	TGTGCCAGCAGCGTAGGCTACGGACAGGGATCCGGGGGCTACACCTTC	CASSVGYGQGSGGYTF
TRBV9	TRBJ1-2	-	-	15	TGTGCCAGCAGCGTCGGAACAGCTTTTAACTATGGCTACACCTTC	CASSVGTAFNYGYTF
TRBV18	TRBJ2-2	TRBD2	-	16	TGTGCCAGCTCAAGGTCAGCGGGGGCGAACACCGGGGAGCTGTTTTTT	CASSRSAGANTGELFF
TRBV19	TRBJ1-1	-	-	14	TGTGCCAGTACCCGCAACAGGGAGAGAACTGAAGCTTTCTTT	CASTRNRERTEAFF
TRBV11-2	TRBJ2-7	TRBD2	many	13	TGTGCCAGCAGCGCGGCTAGCGGGGGGAGCCAGTACTTC	CASSAASGGSQYF
TRBV6-6	TRBJ1-2	-	-	11	TGTGCCAGCGTCAGGGAAGGCGGCTACACCTTC	CASVREGGYTF
TRBV25-1	TRBJ1-4	TRBD1	few	15	TGTGCCAGCAGTGACGCACAGGGGGCTGGAGAAAAACTGTTTTTT	CASSDAQGAGEKLFF
TRBV6-5	TRBJ2-1	-	-	12	TGTGCCAGCAGTTCCCAGGGGAATGAGCAGTTCTTC	CASSSQGNEQFF
TRBV5-1	TRBJ1-1	-	-	13	TGCGCCAGCAGCAACGGACAGTTCATGGAAGCTTTCTTT	CASSNGQFMEAFF
TRBV27	TRBJ2-7	TRBD1	-	13	TGTGCCAGCCATACCCGGGACAGCTACGAGCAGTACTTC	CASHTRDSYEQYF
TRBV27	TRBJ1-2	-	-	13	TGTGCCAGCAGTGCTATAGCGTCCTATGGCTACACCTTC	CASSAIASYGYTF
TRBV11-1	TRBJ2-1	-	few	15	TGTGCCAGCAGCGTGAGCGTGGATAGCTACAATGAGCAGTTCTTC	CASSVSVDSYNEQFF
TRBV30	TRBJ2-5	-	-	12	TGTGCCTGGACCTTTTCTCAAGAGACCCAGTACTTC	CAWTFSQETQYF
TRBV28	TRBJ2-7	TRBD1	few	13	TGTGCCAGCAGTAAGGACAGGGGCTACGAGCAGTACTTC	CASSKDRGYEQYF
TRBV6-1	TRBJ2-3	TRBD2	few	15	TGTGCCAGCAGACAGACTAGCGGGAGTACAGATACGCAGTATTTT	CASRQTSGSTDTQYF
TRBV6-1	TRBJ1-5	TRBD1	-	15	TGTGCCAGCGGAATGACAGGGTTAAGCAATCAGCCCCAGCATTTT	CASGMTGLSNQPQHF
TRBV18	TRBJ1-3	-	few	18	TGTGCCAGCTCACCACCGGGGGGTCAAACCCGCTCTGGAAACACCATATATTTT	CASSPPGGQTRSGNTIYF
TRBV4-1	TRBJ2-2	TRBD1	-	14	TGCGCCAGCAGCCAGGGATTTACAGGGGGCGGGCTGTTTTTT	CASSQGFTGGGLFF
TRBV7-9	TRBJ2-7	TRBD1	-	15	TGTGCCAGCAGCCTCGGACAGGCTAATTCCTACGAGCAGTACTTC	CASSLGQANSYEQYF
TRBV20-1	TRBJ1-1	TRBD1	few	11	TGCAGGGCCTCCGGGACAGGGAGGGCTTTCTTT	CRASGTGRAFF
TRBV28	TRBJ2-3	-	-	14	TGTGCCAGCAGTTCCGGACAGAGCACAGATACGCAGTATTTT	CASSSGQSTDTQYF